This T cell receptor beta chain appears in the sequencing data of a study of human CD8 memory T cell subsets. The length of the CDR3 is 12 residues. Libraries targeted TCR beta using 5' RACE with UMIs. TCRdb re-called the 5' RACE reads; one entry per CDR3 protein, DNA not given. The sample has 6,500 to 7,000 distinct CDR3 sequences. Stem-like memory CD8+ T cells (TSTEM) were CCR7+ PD-1- TIGIT-. Note on this clonotype: Its antigen is unidentified.

General observations from the study: In the comparison of repertoires, stem-like memory and precursor exhausted T cells overlapped only minimally.

The chain uses TRBV23-1 and TRBJ1-2. TRBV23-1 is placed among ORFs of uncertain function. The material sequenced was CD8+ stem-like memory T cells (TSCM and TCM) sorted from PBMCs. Subset described: stem-like memory CD8 T cells (TSTEM), CCR7+ PD-1- TIGIT-. This sequence originates from a human donor in good health. CDR3 sequence: CASSERVWGYTF.